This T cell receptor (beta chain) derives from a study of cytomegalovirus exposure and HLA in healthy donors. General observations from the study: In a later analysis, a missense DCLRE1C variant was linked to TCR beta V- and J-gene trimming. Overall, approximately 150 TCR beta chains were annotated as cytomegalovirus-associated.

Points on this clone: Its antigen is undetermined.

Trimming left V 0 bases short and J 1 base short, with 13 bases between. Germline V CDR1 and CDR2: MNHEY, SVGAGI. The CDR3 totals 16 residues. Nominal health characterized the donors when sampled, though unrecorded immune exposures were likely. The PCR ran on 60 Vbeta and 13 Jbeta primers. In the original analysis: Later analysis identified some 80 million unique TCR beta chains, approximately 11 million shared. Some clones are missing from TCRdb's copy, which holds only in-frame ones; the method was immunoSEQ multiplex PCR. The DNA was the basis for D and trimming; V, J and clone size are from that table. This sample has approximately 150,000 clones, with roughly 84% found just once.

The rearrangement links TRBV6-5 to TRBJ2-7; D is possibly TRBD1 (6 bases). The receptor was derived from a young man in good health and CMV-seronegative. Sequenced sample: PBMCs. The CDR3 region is CASSYSQGLLSYEQYF. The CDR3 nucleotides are TGTGCCAGCAGTTACTCGCAGGGGCTACTATCCTACGAGCAGTACTTC.